Sequencing of this T cell receptor (beta chain) was carried out in a study of identical twins. The study's findings and limits: Whereas memory repertoires showed no such difference, abundant cord blood beta clonotypes carried fewer insertions. Twins shared out-of-frame alpha sequences with excess low generation probability. Monozygotic twins shared more out-of-frame TCR alpha than recombination models predicted.

Germline V gene lookup returns CDR1 SQVTM and CDR2 ANQGSEA. There are 16 residues in the CDR3. J was trimmed by 0 bases and V by 4 bases; bases with no gene match: 9. TCRdb used MiXCR to reprocess the 5' RACE reads, holding one entry per CDR3 protein. The table includes 400,000 to 500,000 distinct CDR3 sequences, 15% to 20% detected once. About this clonotype itself: Antigen specificity is unknown.

The rearrangement joins TRBV29-1 to TRBJ1-5, with 7 bases lining up with TRBD1. The sample was naive T cells sorted from blood. The receptor was derived from a man aged 45-65 years in good health. This CDR3 is CSVGEGTAYSNQPQHF. Here the CDR3 DNA reads TGCAGCGTTGGGGAGGGGACAGCTTATAGCAATCAGCCCCAGCATTTT.